The 5 T cell receptor beta chains in this list originate from one sample, sequenced in a study of sequential checkpoint blockade in melanoma. The treatment is: randomized to nivolumab then ipilimumab (arm A) or the reverse (arm B). The data were produced by immunoSEQ multiplex PCR, yet TCRdb's version contains in-frame clones alone and is incomplete. The table shows 6,000 to 6,500 clones, with more than 25% occurring only once. Sample: tumor tissue (inferred from file names), taken from a patient given nivolumab and ipilimumab in sequence. These receptor sequences come from a human donor with melanoma.

The chain employs TRBV18 and TRBJ2-7; no reliable D call. The germline V and J ends were trimmed by 0 bases and 4 bases, with 13 bases remaining between them. This CDR3 is built from 15 residues. CDR1 KGHSH and CDR2 LQKENI come from the germline V gene. CDR3 coding DNA: TGTGCCAGCTCACCACCACCCCCGCTACCGTACGAGCAGTACTTC. It encodes CASSPPPPLPYEQYF.

This clone was found a few times. The chain joins TRBV28 to TRBJ2-1; 9 bases fit TRBD1. CDR1 is MDHEN and CDR2 is SYDVKM in the germline V gene. The CDR3 covers 15 residues. The V and J ends lost 7 bases and 7 bases, in that order; junction bases with no gene match: 11. CDR3 amino acids: CASNRAGTGSNEQFF. The CDR3 DNA sequence: TGTGCCAGCAATCGCGCCGGGACAGGGTCGAATGAGCAGTTCTTC.

The rearrangement links TRBV28 to TRBJ1-1; unclear D gene. V lost 6 bases, J lost 0 bases, and 8 bases lay in between. This CDR3 has 13 residues. Germline loops: CDR1 MDHEN, CDR2 SYDVKM. The CDR3 region has the DNA TGTGCCAGCAGACCCCATTTGAACACTGAAGCTTTCTTT. This codes for CASRPHLNTEAFF.

V usage is TRBV18 and J usage is TRBJ2-1; D not certain. From germline, CDR1 is KGHSH and CDR2 LQKENI. V lost 5 bases and J 7 bases, leaving 9 bases between the germline ends. The CDR3 contains 12 residues. The CDR3 coding sequence is TGTGCCAGCTCATCCAACCTGAATGAGCAGTTCTTC. Residues: CASSSNLNEQFF.

This chain links TRBV28 with TRBJ2-7, with D tentatively TRBD2 (5 bases). The V gene lost 2 bases and the J gene lost 3 bases, with 8 bases spanning the gap. The CDR3 sequence is 13 residues long. The germline V gene encodes CDR1 MDHEN and CDR2 SYDVKM. The CDR3: CASSLGGGYEQYF. The DNA of the CDR3 is TGTGCCAGCAGTTTAGGTGGAGGCTACGAGCAGTACTTC.